Listed below are T cell receptor beta chains from one sample, sequenced in a study of PD-L1 blockade in urothelial cancer. Assay: immunoSEQ multiplex PCR; the TCRdb copy retains only in-frame clones and omits some. The table shows 60,000 to 75,000 clones, with roughly 84% occurring only once. The source material was PBMCs, sampled around atezolizumab (anti-PD-L1) treatment. These receptors were obtained from an older woman with urothelial cancer. The CDR3 runs from the conserved cysteine through the conserved F or W. Fields, in order: V gene, J gene, D gene, clone size, CDR3 protein. A D gene is named only where the DNA matches it firmly. Clone size is given for some rows only: seen once, a few or many times, or a class if the clone is expanded.

V gene: TRBV5-1
J gene: TRBJ1-2
D gene: TRBD1
clone size: once
CDR3 protein: CASSEGTGEYGNYGYTF

V gene: TRBV11-3
J gene: TRBJ2-7
D gene: .
clone size: few
CDR3 protein: CASSAEGAAYEQYF

V gene: TRBV29-1
J gene: TRBJ1-1
D gene: TRBD1
clone size: .
CDR3 protein: CSVAGPRGTEAFF

V gene: TRBV4-1
J gene: TRBJ2-7
D gene: .
clone size: .
CDR3 protein: CASSQVIRGSSYEQYF

V gene: TRBV7-9
J gene: TRBJ1-1
D gene: .
clone size: .
CDR3 protein: CASSLDSGAGTEAFF

V gene: TRBV5-1
J gene: TRBJ2-5
D gene: .
clone size: .
CDR3 protein: CASSLWQGQETQYF

V gene: TRBV6-1
J gene: TRBJ1-5
D gene: TRBD1
clone size: .
CDR3 protein: CASSRTGPEGRPQHF

V gene: TRBV18
J gene: TRBJ2-2
D gene: TRBD2
clone size: .
CDR3 protein: CASSLINHVSGRRTGELFF

V gene: TRBV28
J gene: TRBJ2-7
D gene: .
clone size: few
CDR3 protein: CASRGWGDYEQYF

V gene: TRBV14
J gene: TRBJ1-2
D gene: TRBD1
clone size: .
CDR3 protein: CASSPLDRDYGYTF

V gene: TRBV29-1
J gene: TRBJ1-2
D gene: TRBD1
clone size: .
CDR3 protein: CSVNQPGQGVYGYTF

V gene: TRBV10-3
J gene: TRBJ2-1
D gene: TRBD1
clone size: .
CDR3 protein: CAISAGTGYNEQFF

V gene: TRBV7-9
J gene: TRBJ2-3
D gene: .
clone size: few
CDR3 protein: CASSFGRGSITDTQYF

V gene: TRBV6-6
J gene: TRBJ1-2
D gene: TRBD1
clone size: .
CDR3 protein: CASSTGQGQDSGYTF

V gene: TRBV5-1
J gene: TRBJ1-1
D gene: .
clone size: .
CDR3 protein: CASSLGDQGNGAFF

V gene: TRBV7-9
J gene: TRBJ2-1
D gene: .
clone size: .
CDR3 protein: CASSMRLGVGEQFF

V gene: TRBV6-1
J gene: TRBJ1-1
D gene: .
clone size: .
CDR3 protein: CASSDGFLRDTEAFF

V gene: TRBV5-1
J gene: TRBJ2-7
D gene: TRBD1
clone size: .
CDR3 protein: CASSWTGDSYEQYF

V gene: TRBV5-1
J gene: TRBJ2-5
D gene: TRBD1
clone size: .
CDR3 protein: CASSHQTGEETQYF

V gene: TRBV28
J gene: TRBJ2-3
D gene: .
clone size: .
CDR3 protein: CASGSWGADTQYF

V gene: TRBV5-1
J gene: TRBJ1-3
D gene: TRBD1
clone size: .
CDR3 protein: CASRGEDRAGNTIYF

V gene: TRBV5-4
J gene: TRBJ2-7
D gene: .
clone size: .
CDR3 protein: CASSPSWGAYEQYF